The 30 T cell receptor beta chains below all came from one sample that was sequenced in a study of T cell responses to AZD1222 COVID-19 vaccine. The table came from immunoSEQ multiplex PCR; TCRdb's copy has only in-frame clones and leaves some out. The table lists roughly 200,000 clones, approximately 94% of them singletons, with around 1.7% in the top ten. The input for sequencing was peripheral blood, taken 28 days after the second dose of the MenACWY control vaccine. The receptor set was obtained from an adult who received the MenACWY meningococcal vaccine as a control.

The rearrangement uses TRBV19 and TRBJ1-5, with D tentatively TRBD1 (6 bases). This CDR3 region has 14 residues. Germline assignment: CDR1 LNHDA and CDR2 SQIVND (reference sequence). Trimming cost V 7 bases and J 2 bases, with 12 bases left between them. The CDR3 DNA reads TGTGCCAGTACAAACAGGGAGGGCAATCAGCCCCAGCATTTT. Encoded protein: CASTNREGNQPQHF.

This rearrangement joins TRBV6-5 to TRBJ2-3, with D possibly TRBD2 on 6 matching bases. V shed 2 bases and J shed 4 bases, with 7 bases lying between them. The CDR3 has 13 residues. Per the germline V gene, CDR1 is MNHEY and CDR2 is SVGAGI. DNA of the CDR3: TGTGCCAGCAGTTACCGACTAGCAGATACGCAGTATTTT. Its protein product is CASSYRLADTQYF.

This sequence joins TRBV9 and TRBJ2-1, with D perhaps matching TRBD1 (5 bases). V was pared by 0 bases and J by 2 bases, with 12 bases between. In germline, CDR1 is SGDLS, CDR2 YYNGEE. CDR3 length: 16 amino acids. CDR3 DNA: TGTGCCAGCAGCGTAGGCCCCCCGACAGCCTACAATGAGCAGTTCTTC. This codes for CASSVGPPTAYNEQFF.

V and J are TRBV29-1 and TRBJ2-7, with D hard to call. The CDR3 contains 12 residues. CDR1 SQVTM and CDR2 ANQGSEA come from the germline V gene. V lost 1 base, J lost 2 bases, and 6 bases lay in between. The CDR3 bases are TGCAGCGTTGAAGCGGAGACCTACGAGCAGTACTTC. It specifies CSVEAETYEQYF.

The genes are TRBV4-3 and TRBJ1-2; D is ambiguous. Trimming pared 0 bases from V and 8 bases from J, leaving 10 bases between. The CDR3 spans 13 residues. Per the germline V gene, CDR1 is LGHNA and CDR2 is YSLEER. For the CDR3, the DNA is TGCGCCAGCAGCCAAGAAAACGGTGAAGGCTACACCTTC. It is translated as CASSQENGEGYTF.

J is TRBJ2-2 and V is TRBV20-1, with D tentatively TRBD2 (6 bases). V lost 3 bases and J 6 bases, leaving 14 bases between the germline ends. The CDR3 extends over 14 amino acids. Germline lookup yields CDR1 DFQATT and CDR2 SNEGSKA (reference sequence). The CDR3 is CSASWRGRAGELFF. CDR3 nucleotides: TGCAGTGCTAGTTGGCGGGGCCGGGCCGGGGAGCTGTTTTTT.

The V call is TRBV2, the J call TRBJ2-7, with 10 bases fitting TRBD1. CDR3 length equals 13 residues. J was trimmed by 0 bases and V by 10 bases; bases with no gene match: 3. The germline gives CDR1 SNHLY, CDR2 FYNNEI. CDR3 in DNA: TGTGCCACCCGGACAGGGGGCTCCTACGAGCAGTACTTC. It is translated as CATRTGGSYEQYF.

CDR3 bases: TGCGCCAGCAGCCAAGATTTCAGTTTTTCTGGCTACACCTTC. Amino acids: CASSQDFSFSGYTF. The V and J genes are TRBV4-1 and TRBJ1-2; D gene ambiguous. The germline CDR1 and CDR2 sequences are MGHRA and YSYEKL. Deletions cut 0 bases from V and 7 bases from J, with 12 bases between. This CDR3 has 14 residues.

The chain uses TRBV4-1 and TRBJ2-7; 9 nucleotides line up with TRBD2. The germline V gene has CDR1 MGHRA and CDR2 YSYEKL. V was pared by 1 base and J by 2 bases, with 3 bases of the junction left unmatched. The CDR3 loop spans 15 amino acids. The CDR3 nucleotides are TGCGCCAGCAGCCAAGGGACTAGCGATCCCTACGAGCAGTACTTC. Amino acid sequence: CASSQGTSDPYEQYF.

The chain is built from TRBV4-1 and TRBJ2-3; 8 bases agree with TRBD1. Per the germline V gene, CDR1 is MGHRA and CDR2 is YSYEKL. The CDR3 is 19 residues long. V lost 0 bases to trimming and J lost 0 bases; unmatched junction nucleotides: 11. CDR3 nucleotide sequence: TGCGCCAGCAGCCAAGATCTTCAGGGGGCGGGATTTAGCACAGATACGCAGTATTTT. This gives the protein CASSQDLQGAGFSTDTQYF.

The V gene is TRBV28, the J gene TRBJ2-3; 11 bases are a match to TRBD2. CDR1 is MDHEN, CDR2 SYDVKM, per germline. The junction had 7 bases not matched to a gene; V was cut back by 5 bases and J by 6 bases. This CDR3 is 15 amino acids long. CDR3 DNA sequence: TGTGCCAGCAGTGGTAGCGGGAGGGCCCGTGATACGCAGTATTTT. Translated, it gives CASSGSGRARDTQYF.

In the case of this clone: Other nucleotide sequences from this sample produce the same CDR3. The gene calls are TRBV18 and TRBJ2-1; weak D call: TRBD2 (6 bases). This CDR3 is 12 amino acids long. Trimming shortened V by 1 base and J by 8 bases, and 6 bases separated the two germline ends. Germline values: CDR1 KGHSH, CDR2 LQKENI. Written as DNA, the CDR3 is TGTGCCAGCTCACCACGGGGGGATGAGCAGTTCTTC. Its protein product is CASSPRGDEQFF.

The chain recombines TRBV6-5 with TRBJ1-6; D gene unclear. The CDR3 consists of 12 residues. Germline CDR1 and CDR2: MNHEY and SVGAGI. Between the trimmed V and J ends, which lost 4 bases and 9 bases, there was a span of 7 bases. CDR3 sequence: CASSSEFSPLHF. In DNA, the CDR3 is TGTGCCAGCAGTTCTGAGTTTTCACCCCTCCACTTT.

V gene TRBV27 combines with J gene TRBJ1-2; TRBD1 might be the D (5 bases). This CDR3 has 14 amino acids. Germline V gene sequence: CDR1 MNHEY, CDR2 SMNVEV (reference sequence). Between the trimmed V and J ends, which lost 5 bases and 4 bases, there was a span of 14 bases. CDR3 coding DNA: TGTGCCAGCAGTCCGCAGGGTGGTGGCTATGGCTACACCTTC. Amino acids: CASSPQGGGYGYTF.

This chain uses TRBV5-1 with TRBJ2-7; no definite D call. Trimming took off 5 bases at V and 2 bases at J, with 11 bases between the two ends. From germline, CDR1 is SGHRS and CDR2 YFSETQ. CDR3 length: 13 residues. In DNA, the CDR3 is TGCGCCAGCAGTCGTCGGTCGGCCTACGAGCAGTACTTC. It is translated as CASSRRSAYEQYF. The variable domain in full, completed from reference TRBV5-1 and TRBJ2-7, reads KAGVTQTPRYLIKTRGQQVTLSCSPISGHRSVSWYQQTPGQGLQFLFEYFSETQRNKGNFPGRFSGRQFSNSRSEMNVSTLELGDSALYLCASSRRSAYEQYFGPGTRLTVT.

The V call is TRBV19, the J call TRBJ2-2, with 7 positions matching TRBD2. The CDR3 spans 16 residues. CDR1 and CDR2 (germline): LNHDA, SQIVND (reference sequence). The V and J ends lost 8 bases and 0 bases, in that order; junction bases with no gene match: 9. The CDR3 reads CASQEPGLPNTGELFF. The CDR3 DNA is TGTGCCAGTCAAGAACCGGGACTACCGAACACCGGGGAGCTGTTTTTT.

V gene TRBV4-1 combines with J gene TRBJ1-6; 7 nucleotides align to TRBD1. The CDR3 spans 17 residues. CDR1 MGHRA and CDR2 YSYEKL come from the germline V gene. Germline trimming cut 3 bases from V and 4 bases from J; bases unmatched to any gene: 9. The CDR3 coding sequence is TGCGCCAGCAGCCACGGCCCCGGGACAGATTATAATTCACCCCTCCACTTT. This sequence encodes CASSHGPGTDYNSPLHF.

This clone was seen once. The chain links TRBV5-1 to TRBJ2-3; the match to TRBD2 covers 10 bases. V lost 6 bases and J lost 0; bases outside the gene matches: 4. CDR1 and CDR2 (germline): SGHRS, YFSETQ. The CDR3 covers 15 residues. CDR3 coding DNA: TGCGCCAGCACCTTACTAGCGGGGAGCACAGATACGCAGTATTTT. It translates to CASTLLAGSTDTQYF.

The rearrangement uses TRBV5-1 and TRBJ2-5; maybe TRBD1 (5 bases). The germline CDR1 and CDR2 sequences are SGHRS and YFSETQ. The CDR3 is 14 residues long. V lost 0 bases to trimming and J lost 5 bases, with 11 bases between them. CDR3 loop: CASSLAPSGETQYF. CDR3 DNA sequence: TGCGCCAGCAGCTTGGCACCCTCAGGGGAGACCCAGTACTTC.

This chain joins TRBV9 and TRBJ2-7; 10 bases align to TRBD1. The CDR3 runs 16 residues. Per the germline V gene, CDR1 is SGDLS and CDR2 is YYNGEE. V dropped 5 bases and J dropped 0; count of bases not matched to a gene: 8. For the CDR3, the DNA is TGTGCCAGCAGTTCCGACAGGGGGCTCTTCTCCTACGAGCAGTACTTC. This codes for CASSSDRGLFSYEQYF.

The chain employs TRBV9 and TRBJ2-3; no firm D call. There are 14 residues in the CDR3. CDR1 and CDR2 from the germline V gene are SGDLS and YYNGEE. Trimming shortened V by 0 bases and J by 1 base, and 6 bases separated the two germline ends. CDR3 bases: TGTGCCAGCAGCGTAGCTTGGGGCACAGATACGCAGTATTTT. Amino acids: CASSVAWGTDTQYF.

This chain joins TRBV12-3 or TRBV12-4 and TRBJ1-5, with D possibly being TRBD1 (5 bases). The CDR3 runs 12 residues. V lost 7 bases to trimming and J lost 5 bases, with 9 bases between them. The CDR3, as DNA: TGTGCCAGCACGGGGACTGATCAGCCCCAGCATTTT. It is translated as CASTGTDQPQHF.

The chain couples TRBV5-4 to TRBJ1-6; 8 nucleotides line up with TRBD1. This CDR3 contains 15 residues. Germline assignment: CDR1 SGHNT and CDR2 YYREEE (reference sequence). Germline trimming cut 4 bases from V and 8 bases from J; bases unmatched to any gene: 8. CDR3 in DNA: TGTGCCAGCAGCGGCCCGGGACAGGAGGATTCACCCCTCCACTTT. Translating it yields CASSGPGQEDSPLHF.

This chain connects TRBV7-3 to TRBJ1-1, with a weak D call TRBD1 (5 bases). There are 14 residues in the CDR3. Per germline, CDR1 SGHTA and CDR2 FQGTGA. Trimming stripped 2 bases from V and 1 base from J, with 8 bases between. In DNA, the CDR3 is TGTGCCAGCAGCTTAGGGGGAGGGAACACTGAAGCTTTCTTT. Its translation is CASSLGGGNTEAFF.

V usage is TRBV2 and J usage is TRBJ1-2, with D perhaps TRBD1 (5 bases). The CDR3 spans 13 residues. Deletions cut 11 bases from V and 2 bases from J, with 15 bases between. CDR1 is SNHLY, CDR2 FYNNEI, per germline. The CDR3 nucleotides are TGTGCCCCCTCCCGGGGGGACAACTATGGCTACACCTTC. Amino acid sequence: CAPSRGDNYGYTF.

V and J are TRBV19 and TRBJ1-5; a possible D gene is TRBD1 (6 bases). Germline CDR1 LNHDA, CDR2 SQIVND (reference sequence). V was pared by 3 bases and J by 6 bases, with 9 bases between. The CDR3 totals 13 residues. The CDR3 coding sequence is TGTGCCAGTAGTATCAGGGGACCTCAGCCCCAGCATTTT. Translated, it gives CASSIRGPQPQHF.

The genes are TRBV6-5 and TRBJ2-7, with D possibly being TRBD1 (5 bases). The CDR3 has 13 residues. Germline lookup yields CDR1 MNHEY and CDR2 SVGAGI. With 8 bases removed from V and 4 bases from J, the gap between germline ends came to 15 bases. CDR3: CASWSGWSYEQYF. CDR3 DNA sequence: TGTGCCAGCTGGTCAGGGTGGTCTTACGAGCAGTACTTC.

The chain links TRBV7-2 to TRBJ2-1, with a tentative D call TRBD1 (6 bases). This CDR3 has 16 amino acids. CDR1 is SGHTA, CDR2 FQGNSA, per germline. V lost 5 bases and J 6 bases, leaving 20 bases between the germline ends. In DNA form, the CDR3 reads TGTGCCAGCAGCCTCCGGGACACCCAACGGGGCAATGAGCAGTTCTTC. It encodes CASSLRDTQRGNEQFF.

V is TRBV30 and J is TRBJ1-1, with TRBD1 as a possible D gene (5 bases). This CDR3 has 14 residues. Germline V gives CDR1 GTSNPN, CDR2 SVGIG (reference sequence). V was shortened by 0 bases and J by 1 base, with 9 bases between the two germline ends. The CDR3 coding sequence is TGTGCCTGGAGTGTACGGGGGGGGAACACTGAAGCTTTCTTT. The encoded protein is CAWSVRGGNTEAFF.

The chain is built from TRBV6-1 and TRBJ1-5, with D hard to call. V shed 4 bases and J shed 3 bases, with 16 bases lying between them. Germline CDR1 and CDR2: MNHNS and SASEGT. The CDR3 consists of 16 residues. CDR3 DNA sequence: TGTGCCAGCAGTGCCAAATCGGACGCCCACAATCAGCCCCAGCATTTT. Its translation: CASSAKSDAHNQPQHF.